This T cell receptor beta chain was identified during a study of blood T cell repertoires in COVID-19. Study-level information: Acute and convalescent COVID-19 specimens originated in the United States, Italy and Spain.

Methods used by the authors: Cell counts per sample came from amplifying reference gene primers. Generated by immunoSEQ multiplex PCR, the TCRdb table keeps only in-frame clones and is missing some. V and J calls and clone size are as listed in that table; D and trimming were resolved from the DNA. The sample consists of a few hundred thousand clones, about 89% of them appearing once. This CDR3 is built from 16 residues. V shed 2 bases, J shed 7 bases, and the junction held 5 bases outside the gene matches. Germline lookup yields CDR1 MDHEN and CDR2 SYDVKM. Participants were aged roughly 18 to 90 years, lived in roughly 25 US areas, and enrolled virtually. Cohort allocation depended upon clinical history that participants reported.

This rearrangement joins TRBV28 to TRBJ2-2, with 12 positions matching TRBD2. The receptor was isolated from a woman between 40 and 55 years old who had been exposed to COVID-19. The sequencing input was PBMCs or T cells enriched from blood (not recorded which). The CDR3 sequence is CASSLRLAGAFGELFF. CDR3 in DNA: TGTGCCAGCAGTTTAAGACTAGCGGGAGCTTTCGGGGAGCTGTTTTTT.